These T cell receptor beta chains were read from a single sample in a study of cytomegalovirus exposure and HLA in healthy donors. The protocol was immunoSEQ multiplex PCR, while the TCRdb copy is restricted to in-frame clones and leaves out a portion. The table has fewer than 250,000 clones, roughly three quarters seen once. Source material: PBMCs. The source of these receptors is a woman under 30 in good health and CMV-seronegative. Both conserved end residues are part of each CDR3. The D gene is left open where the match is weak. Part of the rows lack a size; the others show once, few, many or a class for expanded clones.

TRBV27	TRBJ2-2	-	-	CASSLQATGELFF	TGTGCCAGCAGTTTGCAGGCCACCGGGGAGCTGTTTTTT
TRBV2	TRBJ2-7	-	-	CASSIRDNPYEQYF	TGTGCCAGCAGTATCCGGGACAACCCCTACGAGCAGTACTTC
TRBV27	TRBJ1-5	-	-	CASSFGTSNQPQHF	TGTGCCAGCAGTTTCGGTACTAGCAATCAGCCCCAGCATTTT
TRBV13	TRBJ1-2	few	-	CASSVRHSYGYTF	TGTGCCAGCAGCGTAAGACATAGCTATGGCTACACCTTC
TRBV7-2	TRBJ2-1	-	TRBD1	CASSFRDRGGFF	TGTGCCAGCAGCTTTAGGGACCGAGGGGGCTTCTTC
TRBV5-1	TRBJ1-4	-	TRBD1	CASSYPRSRGIMGENEKLFF	TGCGCCAGCAGCTACCCAAGGTCCAGGGGGATAATGGGAGAGAATGAAAAACTGTTTTTT
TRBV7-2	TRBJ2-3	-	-	CASSRSTDTQYF	TGTGCCAGCAGCCGTAGCACAGATACGCAGTATTTT
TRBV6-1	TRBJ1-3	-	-	CASSASRLGNTIYF	TGTGCCAGCTCCGCAAGCAGGTTGGGAAACACCATATATTTT
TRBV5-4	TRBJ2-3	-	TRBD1	CASSKGTASTDTQYF	TGTGCCAGCAGCAAAGGGACAGCTAGCACAGATACGCAGTATTTT
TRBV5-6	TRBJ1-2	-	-	CASTVPPGGYGYTF	TGTGCCAGCACCGTACCCCCGGGGGGCTATGGCTACACCTTC
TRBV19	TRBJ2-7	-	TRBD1	CASSTGQALLDEQYF	TGTGCCAGTAGTACTGGACAGGCGCTCTTGGACGAGCAGTACTTC
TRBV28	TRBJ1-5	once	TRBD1	CASSLRQGGQPQHF	TGTGCCAGCAGTTTACGACAGGGAGGTCAGCCCCAGCATTTT
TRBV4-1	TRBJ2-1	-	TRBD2	CASSPHEGSGNYNEQFF	TGCGCCAGCAGCCCCCACGAAGGGAGCGGGAACTACAATGAGCAGTTCTTC
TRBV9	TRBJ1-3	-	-	CASSTPRQRLDSGNTIYF	TGTGCCAGCAGCACCCCGCGACAGAGGCTAGACTCTGGAAACACCATATATTTT
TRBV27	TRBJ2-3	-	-	CASSPQRPDTQYF	TGTGCCAGCAGTCCTCAGCGGCCAGATACGCAGTATTTT
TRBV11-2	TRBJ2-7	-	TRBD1	CASGPGGSYEQYF	TGTGCCAGCGGACCAGGGGGCTCCTACGAGCAGTACTTC
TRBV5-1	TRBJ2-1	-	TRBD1	CASSLGQGLWQFF	TGCGCCAGCAGCTTGGGACAGGGGCTTTGGCAGTTCTTC
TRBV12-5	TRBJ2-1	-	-	CASVNGGEYNEQFF	TGTGCTAGTGTTAACGGGGGAGAATACAATGAGCAGTTCTTC
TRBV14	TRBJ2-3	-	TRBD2	CASSQLAGAGTDTQYF	TGTGCCAGCAGCCAGCTAGCGGGGGCCGGCACAGATACGCAGTATTTT
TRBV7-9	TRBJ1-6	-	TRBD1	CASSPTGTVSSPLHF	TGTGCCAGCAGCCCAACCGGGACAGTTAGTTCACCCCTCCACTTT
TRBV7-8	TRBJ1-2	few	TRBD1	CASSGTGQFNGYTF	TGTGCCAGCAGCGGAACGGGACAGTTTAATGGCTACACCTTC
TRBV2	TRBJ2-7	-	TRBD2	CASSRGTSGSIYEQYF	TGTGCCAGCAGCCGAGGGACTAGCGGGAGTATCTACGAGCAGTACTTC
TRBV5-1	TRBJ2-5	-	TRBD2	CASSVGLVQETQYF	TGCGCCAGCAGCGTGGGACTAGTTCAAGAGACCCAGTACTTC
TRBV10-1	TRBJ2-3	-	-	CASSESTGIPTDTQYF	TGCGCCAGCAGTGAGTCTACAGGGATCCCCACAGATACGCAGTATTTT
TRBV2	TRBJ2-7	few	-	CASSEEAGAHYEQYF	TGTGCCAGCAGTGAAGAGGCAGGGGCTCACTACGAGCAGTACTTC
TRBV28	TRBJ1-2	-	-	CASSLNRNYGYTF	TGTGCCAGCAGTTTGAACAGGAACTATGGCTACACCTTC